This T cell receptor beta chain was obtained from a study of blood T cells in healthy people across ages. Trimming stripped 4 bases from V and 4 bases from J, with 11 bases between. CDR3 length equals 14 residues. Germline CDR1 is SGHNT and CDR2 is YYREEE (reference sequence). The donors, all healthy, were Caucasians living in Russia, aged about 6 to 90. The authors ran a second PCR of 7 to 11 cycles using a sample-barcoded 5' primer and a J-beta primer mix. MiXCR was run by TCRdb on the 5' RACE reads, yielding one entry per CDR3 protein. The table lists 1,500,000 or so distinct CDR3 sequences, approximately 60% of them singletons.

Sequencing used blood. The TCR sequence derives from a young man in good health. The chain couples TRBV5-4 to TRBJ2-2; D is uncertain. The CDR3 DNA sequence: TGTGCCAGCAGCCTGTCCCTCGTCACCGGGGAGCTGTTTTTT. It yields the protein CASSLSLVTGELFF.